Following are 19 T cell receptor beta chains from one sample sequenced in a study of T-cell reconstitution after alpha-beta-depleted transplantation in children. Using unique molecular identifiers, the investigators prepared the TCRbeta library. Using its own MiXCR run on the PCR reads, TCRdb lists one record per CDR3 protein. The data hold hundreds of thousands of distinct CDR3 sequences, with roughly 10% observed a single time. The sample in question was PBMCs, obtained before TCRalphabeta/CD19-depleted stem cell transplant. All receptors derive from a child aged 2-9 years with inherited bone marrow failure, due to receive a stem cell transplant.

The chain has TRBV3-1 and TRBJ2-1, with 9 positions matching TRBD2. This CDR3 spans 17 amino acids. Losses at the gene ends were 1 base for V and 7 bases for J; bases not matched to a gene: 11. CDR1 is LGHDT, CDR2 YNNKEL, per germline (reference sequence). CDR3 sequence (DNA): TGTGCCAGCAGCCAAGGGTGGGTTGGCGGGAGGGGGAATGAGCAGTTCTTC. The encoded protein is CASSQGWVGGRGNEQFF.

This chain joins TRBV5-6 and TRBJ2-1; perhaps D is TRBD1 or TRBD2 (5 bases each). Trimming cost V 4 bases and J 10 bases, with 21 bases left between them. Germline CDR1 is SGHDT and CDR2 is YYEEEE. CDR3 size: 15 residues. CDR3 residues: CASSPPGLHYREQFF. CDR3 DNA: TGTGCCAGCAGCCCACCAGGACTGCACTACAGGGAGCAGTTCTTC.

There are many counts of this clonotype. The chain links TRBV7-9 to TRBJ2-2, with D unclear. The CDR3 covers 15 residues. Germline-derived CDR1 and CDR2 are SEHNR and FQNEAQ (reference sequence). V was clipped by 5 bases and J by 6 bases, with 16 bases between them. The CDR3 coding sequence is TGTGCCAGCAGCCCCGACCCATGGACCGCCGGGGAGCTGTTTTTT. This codes for CASSPDPWTAGELFF.

This clonotype came up many times. J is TRBJ2-1 and V is TRBV20-1; 8 positions agree with TRBD2. Germline CDR1 and CDR2: DFQATT and SNEGSKA (reference sequence). This CDR3 is built from 15 residues. The J segment lost 4 bases and the V segment lost 4 bases, leaving 9 bases of the junction unmatched. The CDR3 coding sequence is TGCAGTGCTACATACCCGGGACTAGTGTACAATGAGCAGTTCTTC. Translating gives CSATYPGLVYNEQFF.

This clonotype was seen many times. The rearrangement uses TRBV7-9 and TRBJ2-1; 9 bases line up with TRBD2. Germline values: CDR1 SEHNR, CDR2 FQNEAQ (reference sequence). V gave up 8 bases and J gave up 5 bases; unmatched junction bases: 10. The CDR3 is 15 residues long. Written as DNA, the CDR3 is TGTGCCAGCGGGCTCTCAGCGGGAGGCGACAATGAGCAGTTCTTC. As protein: CASGLSAGGDNEQFF.

This clonotype has only a few counts. This chain links TRBV5-1 with TRBJ1-2, with D hard to call. The CDR3 consists of 14 residues. CDR1 is SGHRS and CDR2 is YFSETQ in the germline V gene. Trimming shortened V by 0 bases and J by 5 bases, and 11 bases separated the two germline ends. The chain's CDR3 is CASSLESRGYGYTF. The CDR3, as DNA: TGCGCCAGCAGCTTGGAATCTCGGGGATATGGCTACACCTTC.

This clonotype was seen repeatedly, ten times or more. V and J are TRBV29-1 and TRBJ2-7; the D is unclear. The V end was cut by 2 bases, the J end by 3 bases, with 11 bases between. CDR3 length: 13 amino acids. Germline CDR1 is SQVTM and CDR2 is ANQGSEA. The CDR3 DNA reads as TGCAGCGTTGAATCGAGGCAGGACTACGAGCAGTACTTC. As protein: CSVESRQDYEQYF.

V usage is TRBV7-9 and J usage is TRBJ1-4; weak D call: TRBD1 (5 bases). Trimming took off 2 bases at V and 8 bases at J, with 15 bases between the two ends. The CDR3 loop spans 15 amino acids. CDR1 SEHNR and CDR2 FQNEAQ come from the germline V gene (reference sequence). The chain's CDR3 is CASSLISGPEEKLFF. CDR3 nucleotides: TGTGCCAGCAGCTTAATTTCAGGGCCGGAAGAAAAACTGTTTTTT.

This clonotype has at least ten counts. CDR3 loop: CASSYRPTIPHNEQFF. The CDR3 nucleotides read TGTGCCAGCAGCTACCGGCCTACCATACCCCACAATGAGCAGTTCTTC. This chain joins TRBV7-2 and TRBJ2-1; no clear D gene. The CDR3 has 16 residues. Trimming shortened V by 4 bases and J by 5 bases, and 18 bases separated the two germline ends. Germline V gene data show CDR1 as SGHTA and CDR2 as FQGNSA.

The CDR3 protein is CASSNPRDRTNEKLFF. DNA of the CDR3: TGTGCCAGTAGTAACCCCCGGGACAGAACTAATGAAAAACTGTTTTTT. The rearrangement uses TRBV19 and TRBJ1-4; 7 nucleotides align to TRBD1. This CDR3 has 16 amino acids. Germline trimming cut 4 bases from V and 1 base from J; bases unmatched to any gene: 6. Germline CDR1 LNHDA, CDR2 SQIVND (reference sequence).

A few counts support this clonotype. The chain joins TRBV19 to TRBJ2-7, with 10 bases fitting TRBD1. The length of the CDR3 is 14 residues. The V segment lost 6 bases and the J segment 3 bases; nucleotides outside the gene matches: 5. CDR1 and CDR2 (germline): LNHDA, SQIVND (reference sequence). CDR3 amino acids: CASSTGTGVYEQYF. The CDR3 nucleotides read TGTGCCAGTAGCACCGGGACAGGGGTCTACGAGCAGTACTTC.

This clonotype was counted at least ten times. For the CDR3, the DNA is TGTGCCAGCAGTATAGCGGGAGGCGGCGAGCAGTACTTC. This encodes CASSIAGGGEQYF. The chain is built from TRBV6-6 and TRBJ2-7; 10 positions agree with TRBD2. The V segment lost 5 bases and the J segment 6 bases; nucleotides outside the gene matches: 4. This CDR3 has 13 residues. Per germline, CDR1 MNHNY and CDR2 SVGAGI (reference sequence).

This clonotype was picked up many times. The gene calls are TRBV7-2 and TRBJ1-4; tentatively, D is TRBD1 (5 bases). The CDR3 has 12 amino acids. Trimming took 1 base from V and 14 from J, leaving 11 bases between them. Germline V lookup: CDR1 SGHTA, CDR2 FQGNSA. The CDR3 here is CASSLDQGTLFF. The CDR3 coding sequence is TGTGCCAGCAGCTTAGACCAGGGAACTCTGTTTTTT.

This rearrangement joins TRBV2 to TRBJ1-5; D might be TRBD1 (5 bases). Germline V gives CDR1 SNHLY, CDR2 FYNNEI. CDR3 length: 15 residues. V lost 6 bases and J lost 3, with 15 bases in between. CDR3 DNA: TGTGCCAGCAGCGGACACGATTTGGCCAATCAGCCCCAGCATTTT. It codes for CASSGHDLANQPQHF.

The J gene is TRBJ2-6, the V gene TRBV7-9; TRBD1 matches 8 bases. CDR1 is SEHNR and CDR2 is FQNEAQ in the germline V gene (reference sequence). The CDR3 has 19 residues. The junction had 18 bases not matched to a gene; V was cut back by 11 bases and J by 0 bases. As DNA, the CDR3 is TGTGCCGTGCTTAGGACAGGGACTTCCATAAGCTCTGGGGCCAACGTCCTGACTTTC. It yields the protein CAVLRTGTSISSGANVLTF.

This clonotype was picked up many times. The chain employs TRBV12-3 or TRBV12-4 and TRBJ2-5, with D possibly being TRBD2 (5 bases). The CDR3 is 15 amino acids. V lost 6 bases and J 2 bases, leaving 16 bases between the germline ends. CDR3 bases: TGTGCCAGCAGCTTGCGCATCGGAGGTCAAGAGACCCAGTACTTC. Its translation is CASSLRIGGQETQYF.

Points on this clonotype: This may be a read error: a much more frequent sequence differs by one nucleotide. This sequence joins TRBV28 and TRBJ1-5, with TRBD1 identical over 10 bases. Germline assignment: CDR1 MDHEN and CDR2 SYDVKM. The CDR3 length is 14 residues. The CDR3 loop reads CTSSRQGAGQPQHF. The CDR3 coding sequence is TGTACCAGCAGTAGACAGGGGGCTGGTCAGCCCCAGCATTTT.

The sample holds many counts of this clonotype. This chain uses TRBV20-1 with TRBJ2-1; weak D call: TRBD1 (6 bases). The germline CDR1 and CDR2 sequences are DFQATT and SNEGSKA (reference sequence). V lost 3 bases and J 2 bases, leaving 14 bases between the germline ends. CDR3 size: 15 residues. CDR3 nucleotide sequence: TGCAGTGCTAGTGACGGGCCAGGGGCCTACAATGAGCAGTTCTTC. Its translation: CSASDGPGAYNEQFF.

This clonotype showed up many times. CDR3 sequence reads: CASSLTADYSPLHF. As DNA, the CDR3 is TGTGCCAGCAGCTTAACCGCGGATTATTCACCCCTCCACTTT. This rearrangement joins TRBV7-2 to TRBJ1-6; no firm D call. V lost 2 bases and J 8 bases, leaving 10 bases between the germline ends. The CDR3 is 14 amino acids. From germline, CDR1 is SGHTA and CDR2 FQGNSA.